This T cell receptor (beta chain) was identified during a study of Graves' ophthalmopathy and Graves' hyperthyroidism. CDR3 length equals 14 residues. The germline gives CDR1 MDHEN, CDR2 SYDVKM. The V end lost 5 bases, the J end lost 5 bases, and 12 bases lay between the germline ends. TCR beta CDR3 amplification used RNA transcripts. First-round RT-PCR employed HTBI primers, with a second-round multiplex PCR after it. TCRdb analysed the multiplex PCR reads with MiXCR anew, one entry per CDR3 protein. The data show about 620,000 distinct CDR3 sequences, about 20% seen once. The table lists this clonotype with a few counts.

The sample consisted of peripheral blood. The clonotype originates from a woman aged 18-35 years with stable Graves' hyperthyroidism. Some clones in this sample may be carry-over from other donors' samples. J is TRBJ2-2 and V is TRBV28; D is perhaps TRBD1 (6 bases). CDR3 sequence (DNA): TGTGCCAGCAGTCCCGGGACAAAAACCGGGGAGCTGTTTTTT. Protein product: CASSPGTKTGELFF.